The clone carrying this T cell receptor beta chain was observed a handful of times. Its antigen is unknown. V was pared by 1 base and J by 10 bases, with 5 bases of the junction left unmatched. Germline CDR1 is GTSNPN and CDR2 is SVGIG (reference sequence). CDR3 length equals 15 residues. TCRdb re-analysed the PCR reads in MiXCR, keeping a single row per CDR3 protein. The profile covers 400,000 to 600,000 distinct CDR3 sequences, with around a fifth appearing a single time and about 0.8% taken by the ten largest. The data are from a study of molecular identifiers for immune sequencing clone quantification. Broader study findings: Clone sizes that are highly expanded could be underestimated when identical TCR molecules share a barcode.

Sequencing was performed on naive CD8+ T cells from blood, with Jurkat cell RNA spiked in. Subset specified: FACS-sorted CD8+CD4-CCR7+CD45RA+ naive T cells. The J gene is TRBJ2-1, the V gene TRBV30; 15 bases match TRBD2. The sequence was obtained from a human donor in good health. Some libraries in this study had Jurkat cell RNA spiked in. CDR3 sequence: CAWSAGLAGGQEQFF. For the CDR3, the DNA is TGTGCCTGGAGTGCGGGACTAGCGGGAGGCCAGGAGCAGTTCTTC. The full variable domain, rest sourced from reference TRBV30 and TRBJ2-1, is SQTIHQWPATLVQPVGSPLSLECTVEGTSNPNLYWYRQAAGRGLQLLFYSVGIGQISSEVPQNLSASRPQDRQFILSSKKLLLSDSGFYLCAWSAGLAGGQEQFFGPGTRLTVL.